This T cell receptor beta chain was profiled in a study of a mutant IDH1 vaccine in newly diagnosed glioma. The wider study: Sex distribution of treated patients was about 60% male and roughly 38% female; mean age was around 40 years. Patients had received radiotherapy, temozolomide, or both previously, most receiving both.

The data were produced by immunoSEQ multiplex PCR, yet TCRdb's version contains in-frame clones alone and is incomplete. The top ten clones hold 2% to 3% of a sample with roughly 43,000 clones, approximately 88% of them seen once. Comment on this clone: Its specificity is not known.

Time point defined: week 23, last vaccination. Vaccine doses each comprised 300 ug of mutant IDH1 20-mer peptide, with topical imiquimod. Astrocytomas that were new, WHO grade 3 or 4, IDH1-mutant and ATRX-lost were present in the donors. Sequencing was performed on PBMCs, taken from a glioma patient whose treatment included an IDH1 peptide vaccine. The sequence derives from a woman aged 18-29 years with glioma. Some clones in this sample may be carry-over from other donors' samples.

This chain's CDR3 is CASSEGRLARGPYEQYF. CDR3 DNA sequence: TGTGCCAGCAGTGAGGGTCGCCTAGCGCGAGGTCCCTACGAGCAGTACTTC. This sequence joins TRBV2 and TRBJ2-7; TRBD2 is a possible D gene (6 bases). Per germline, CDR1 SNHLY and CDR2 FYNNEI. The CDR3 has 17 residues. The V and J ends lost 3 bases and 2 bases respectively, with 20 bases between them.